The clone carrying this T cell receptor beta chain was counted at least ten times. Its antigen is undetermined. TCRdb used MiXCR to reprocess the reads, holding one entry per CDR3 protein. The data hold 250,000 to 300,000 distinct CDR3 sequences, with around 20% observed a single time. The germline V and J ends were trimmed by 10 bases and 6 bases, with 22 bases remaining between them. The CDR3 totals 15 residues. Germline assignment: CDR1 SGHTA and CDR2 FQGNSA. The data are from a study of T cell repertoires in cytomegalovirus infection. Looking at the study overall: Signatures in public TCR beta sequences pointed to both CMV infection and matching HLA type.

Findings and limits, study-wide: Across the ex vivo response, the dominant clonotypes were HLA-C-restricted CMV-specific TCR beta clonotypes.

The origin of this receptor is a human donor in good health (CMV status not recorded). Some clones in this sample may be carry-over from other donors' samples. The sample consisted of cultured PBMCs, taken from culture after CMV antigen stimulation. This chain uses TRBV7-2 with TRBJ2-1, with unresolved D. The CDR3 DNA reads as TGTGCCACTCTTAAAAAAAAGGTGCGGTCCAATGAGCAGTTCTTC. This encodes CATLKKKVRSNEQFF.